Listed below are T cell receptor beta chains from one sample, sequenced in a study of blood T cell repertoires in COVID-19. The repertoire was sequenced with immunoSEQ multiplex PCR; TCRdb's copy has only in-frame clones and lacks some. The repertoire includes fewer than 250,000 clones, roughly 81% of them detected once, and 7.5% to 8% sits in the top ten. Material for sequencing was peripheral blood. These TCRs come from a woman aged 50 to 60 with active or convalescent COVID-19. CDR3s include the opening cysteine and the closing phenylalanine or tryptophan. Fields, in order: V gene, clone size, D gene, J gene, CDR3 DNA, CDR3 protein. A D gene is named only where the DNA matches it firmly. Some rows have no size entry. The others give once, few or many, or a class for an expanded clone.

TRBV5-1,NA,TRBD1,TRBJ2-1,TGCGCCAGCAGCGGGGACAGGGCAAGCTACAATGAGCAGTTCTTC,CASSGDRASYNEQFF
TRBV11-2,NA,NA,TRBJ2-5,TGTGCCAGCAGCGTCACAGGGTCGCATTCCCAAGAGACCCAGTACTTC,CASSVTGSHSQETQYF
TRBV5-8,NA,NA,TRBJ1-6,TGTGCCAGCAGCCCTTCTCGGGCGGGTAATTCACCCCTCCACTTT,CASSPSRAGNSPLHF
TRBV7-9,once,NA,TRBJ1-1,TGTGCCAGCAGCTTAGCCCGGTCTGAAGCTTTCTTT,CASSLARSEAFF
TRBV30,NA,NA,TRBJ2-3,TGTGCCTGGGCCCCACTACCGGATACGCAGTATTTT,CAWAPLPDTQYF
TRBV14,few,NA,TRBJ1-6,TGTGCCAGCAGCCAAGAAGGGCGGAGGAATAATTCACCCCTCCACTTT,CASSQEGRRNNSPLHF
TRBV28,NA,NA,TRBJ2-5,TGTGCCAGCCAGGGGGGAGAGACCCAGTACTTC,CASQGGETQYF
TRBV10-2,NA,TRBD2,TRBJ2-3,TGCGCCAGCCGTCCCGCTACTAGCGGAAGCACAGATACGCAGTATTTT,CASRPATSGSTDTQYF
TRBV28,NA,NA,TRBJ2-7,TGTGCCAGCAGCCTCAGGGTCCCCTACGAGCAGTACTTC,CASSLRVPYEQYF
TRBV29-1,once,NA,TRBJ1-6,TGCAGCGTTACGGACAGCTATAATTCACCCCTCCACTTT,CSVTDSYNSPLHF
TRBV2,NA,NA,TRBJ1-6,TGTGCCAGCAGTGAAGGAGTAGGGGGTTCACCCCTCCACTTT,CASSEGVGGSPLHF
TRBV6-2/TRBV6-3,NA,TRBD2,TRBJ2-1,TGTGCCAGCAGTTCCCCAGCGGGAGTTAGGGTCGAGCAGTTCTTC,CASSSPAGVRVEQFF
TRBV29-1,few,TRBD2,TRBJ2-6,TGCAGCGTTCGCGTCCCTAGCGGGTTATCTGGGGCCAACGTCCTGACTTTC,CSVRVPSGLSGANVLTF
TRBV2,NA,TRBD1,TRBJ1-4,TGTGCCAGCAGTCCTTTCGGACAGGCGGGTGAAAAACTGTTTTTT,CASSPFGQAGEKLFF
TRBV2,NA,TRBD1,TRBJ1-2,TGTGCCAGCAGCGATAGACAGGGGTTTGGCTACACCTTC,CASSDRQGFGYTF
TRBV7-6,NA,TRBD1,TRBJ1-3,TGTGCCAGCAGCTTAGGGCCGGGACAGGGAGCTGGAAACACCATATATTTT,CASSLGPGQGAGNTIYF
TRBV9,NA,NA,TRBJ1-2,TGTGCCAGCAGCGTAGAACCAGGGTTAGACTACACCTTC,CASSVEPGLDYTF
TRBV28,NA,NA,TRBJ1-2,TGTGCCAGCAGCCAAACCGCGGGAGAGAACTATGGCTACACCTTC,CASSQTAGENYGYTF
TRBV29-1,once,TRBD1,TRBJ1-1,TGCAGCGTAGGCCCGGGACAGGGGACGTTGGTAGCTTTCTTT,CSVGPGQGTLVAFF
TRBV10-3,NA,NA,TRBJ1-1,TGTGCCATCAGGGTGGACAGGAACACTGAAGCTTTCTTT,CAIRVDRNTEAFF
TRBV5-1,NA,NA,TRBJ2-2,TGCGCCAGCAGTCCCGGGACACCCCAAACCGGGGAGCTGTTTTTT,CASSPGTPQTGELFF
TRBV19,NA,TRBD2,TRBJ2-1,TGTGCCAGTAGTCCTTTCCTAGGGGGAACTAGCGGGGTCTACAATGAGCAGTTCTTC,CASSPFLGGTSGVYNEQFF
TRBV19,NA,NA,TRBJ1-2,TGTGCCAGTAGCCCCACCAGGTTTAACTATGGCTACACCTTC,CASSPTRFNYGYTF
TRBV2,NA,NA,TRBJ1-5,TGTGCCAGCAGTGGATTCGGCGGTGCGACCCAGCCCCAGCATTTT,CASSGFGGATQPQHF
TRBV2,NA,NA,TRBJ1-3,TGTGCCAGCAACGAGGGGGAAAACACCATATATTTT,CASNEGENTIYF
TRBV11-2,NA,NA,TRBJ2-1,TGTGCCAGCAGCTTAGTCGCCGACAGGTTCAGCTCCTACAATGAGCAGTTCTTC,CASSLVADRFSSYNEQFF
TRBV19,once,TRBD1,TRBJ1-2,TGTGCCAGTAGCCTGACAGGGCACTATGGCTACACCTTC,CASSLTGHYGYTF
TRBV7-9,NA,TRBD1,TRBJ1-5,TGTGCCAGCAGCAGGGACAGCCAGCCCCAGCATTTT,CASSRDSQPQHF
TRBV19,NA,NA,TRBJ1-4,TGTGCCAGTAGTCCGTCGGGGATTGCAACTAATGAAAAACTGTTTTTT,CASSPSGIATNEKLFF
TRBV11-2,NA,NA,TRBJ1-1,TGTGCCAGCAGTTTTCAGAGAGGCACTGAAGCTTTCTTT,CASSFQRGTEAFF
TRBV19,NA,TRBD1,TRBJ1-5,TGTGCCAGTAGTATTGACAGGGATCAGCCCCAGCATTTT,CASSIDRDQPQHF
TRBV5-1,NA,NA,TRBJ1-4,TGCGCCAGCAGCGCGGTGGGGGCAGCTAATGAAAAACTGTTTTTT,CASSAVGAANEKLFF
TRBV3-1/TRBV3-2,NA,TRBD2,TRBJ2-3,TGTGCCAGCAGACTGAGTCTTCCTAGCGGGAGAACAGATACGCAGTATTTT,CASRLSLPSGRTDTQYF
TRBV7-3,once,TRBD2,TRBJ2-3,TGTGCCAGCAGCGCTAGCGGGAGGTTTGGCACAGATACGCAGTATTTT,CASSASGRFGTDTQYF
TRBV4-2,NA,TRBD1,TRBJ2-2,TGTGCCAGCAGCCCACAGGGGGCAGACACCGGGGAGCTGTTTTTT,CASSPQGADTGELFF
TRBV28,NA,TRBD1,TRBJ2-7,TGTGCCAGCACCTCCAGCCCGGGACAGGGAGACGAGCAGTACTTC,CASTSSPGQGDEQYF
TRBV10-2,NA,TRBD2,TRBJ2-5,TGCGCCAGCAGTGAGTCCATAGCGGGGGGGCAAGAGACCCAGTACTTC,CASSESIAGGQETQYF
TRBV3-1/TRBV3-2,NA,TRBD1,TRBJ1-2,TGTGCCAGCAGGCCTCCCGGACAGGACACCGATGGCTACACCTTC,CASRPPGQDTDGYTF